This T cell receptor (beta chain) was observed in a study of blood T cell repertoires in COVID-19. V shed 0 bases and J 5 bases; nucleotides not matched to a gene: 15. There are 18 residues in the CDR3. Germline CDR1 is MGHRA and CDR2 is YSYEKL. Assay: immunoSEQ multiplex PCR; the TCRdb copy retains only in-frame clones and omits some. Of fewer than 150,000 clones in the sample, roughly four fifths were seen once. The sample consisted of peripheral blood. This sequence was found in a human donor in a cohort sampled during active COVID-19. V and J are TRBV4-1 and TRBJ2-5; TRBD2 matches at 7 bases. CDR3 in DNA: TGCGCCAGCAGCCAAGATCGTACGGGGGGATGGATTCGGGAGACCCAGTACTTC. Translation gives CASSQDRTGGWIRETQYF.